Listed here is a single T cell receptor (beta chain). This entry belongs to a study of blood T cell repertoires in COVID-19. Study as a whole: Acute-phase and convalescent COVID-19 samples originated in the United States, Italy and Spain. T cells, B-cell-depleted T cells, or PBMCs supplied cDNA or gDNA.

Original processing notes: Counts of nucleated cells, estimated from reference gene primer amplification, were obtained. The assay was immunoSEQ multiplex PCR, and TCRdb's table has in-frame clones only and misses some. V and J calls and clone size come straight from that table; D and trimming were deduced from the DNA. The sample contains roughly 120,000 clones, about 82% of which appear only once. The sequenced sample was peripheral blood. This receptor was obtained from a human donor in a cohort sampled during active COVID-19.

This CDR3 is CASRAYAGGPGDTQYF. CDR3 DNA sequence: TGTGCCAGCAGGGCCTACGCGGGAGGGCCCGGAGATACGCAGTATTTT. The V gene is TRBV9, the J gene TRBJ2-3; 9 nucleotides match TRBD2. CDR1 and CDR2 from the germline V gene are SGDLS and YYNGEE. The CDR3 has 16 amino acids. V was pared by 5 bases and J by 5 bases, with 12 bases of the junction left unmatched.